Each of the 13 T cell receptor beta chains below was sequenced from the same sample in a study of identical twins. TCRdb re-called the 5' RACE reads with MiXCR, one entry per CDR3 protein. The sample has over 500,000 distinct CDR3 sequences, roughly a fifth seen once. The same sample was also used in a study of T cells expressing NK-cell markers.

The sample was CD4+ T cells sorted from blood. The origin of the receptors is a woman in her late teens or twenties in good health.

J is TRBJ1-1 and V is TRBV10-2; D not resolved. Germline CDR1 WSHSY, CDR2 SAAADI. This CDR3 is 14 amino acids long. Trimming removed 3 bases at V and 2 bases at J, with 10 bases between. CDR3 residues: CASSDEGGNTEAFF. The CDR3 DNA follows: TGCGCCAGCAGTGATGAGGGAGGAAACACTGAAGCTTTCTTT.

This clonotype has only a few counts. The V gene is TRBV20-1, the J gene TRBJ2-3; D ambiguous. The CDR3 has 14 residues. The germline V gene encodes CDR1 DFQATT and CDR2 SNEGSKA (reference sequence). The V gene lost 1 base and the J gene lost 0 bases, with 8 bases spanning the gap. CDR3 sequence reads: CSARGRSSTDTQYF. CDR3 sequence (DNA): TGCAGTGCTAGAGGGCGGAGCAGCACAGATACGCAGTATTTT.

The chain links TRBV12-5 to TRBJ2-5, with 9 bases fitting TRBD2. The germline CDR1 and CDR2 sequences are LGHNT and FRNRAP. Trimming cost V 6 bases and J 5 bases; bases outside gene matches: 7. The CDR3 is made up of 14 amino acids. This chain's CDR3 is CASGRGLARETQYF. The CDR3 region has the DNA TGTGCTAGTGGCCGGGGACTAGCTCGGGAGACCCAGTACTTC.

The table lists this clonotype with a few counts. The chain recombines TRBV4-3 with TRBJ2-6; D is ambiguous. Trimming left V 1 base short and J 0 bases short, with 7 bases between. The germline V gene has CDR1 LGHNA and CDR2 YSLEER. CDR3 size: 16 residues. This chain's CDR3 is CASSQGPYSGANVLTF. CDR3 DNA sequence: TGCGCCAGCAGCCAAGGACCTTACTCTGGGGCCAACGTCCTGACTTTC.

This clonotype was detected a few times. The chain is built from TRBV20-1 and TRBJ2-5, with D tentatively TRBD2 (6 bases). The CDR3 contains 13 residues. Trimming stripped 4 bases from V and 3 bases from J, with 12 bases between. Germline CDR1 DFQATT, CDR2 SNEGSKA (reference sequence). CDR3 protein: CSAKSVAEETQYF. The CDR3 DNA sequence: TGCAGTGCTAAATCGGTAGCGGAAGAGACCCAGTACTTC.

The CDR3 DNA sequence: TGTGCCAGCAGTTTTAAGGGCCGGAGCTCTGGGGCCAACGTCCTGACTTTC. The encoded protein is CASSFKGRSSGANVLTF. The chain has TRBV27 and TRBJ2-6, with unresolved D. From germline, CDR1 is MNHEY and CDR2 SMNVEV (reference sequence). This CDR3 region has 17 residues. V lost 3 bases and J lost 0, with 12 bases in between. The full variable domain, in which reference TRBV27 and TRBJ2-6 provide the parts outside the CDR3, is EAQVTQNPRYLITVTGKKLTVTCSQNMNHEYMSWYRQDPGLGLRQIYYSMNVEVTDKGDVPEGYKVSRKEKRNFPLILESPSPNQTSLYFCASSFKGRSSGANVLTFGAGSRLTVL.

This chain joins TRBV11-2 and TRBJ2-7; 11 nucleotides match TRBD2. This CDR3 region has 20 residues. J gave up 0 bases and V 5 bases, and 18 bases lay outside the gene matches. The V gene's germline CDR1 is SGHAT and CDR2 FQNNGV. CDR3 coding DNA: TGTGCCAGCAGCGCCTGGGGGGCTAGCGGGAGGTGGTCATCCTCCTACGAGCAGTACTTC. As protein: CASSAWGASGRWSSSYEQYF.

The chain couples TRBV15 to TRBJ1-5; the D gene is possibly TRBD1 (6 bases). Deletions cut 3 bases from V and 1 base from J, with 13 bases between. The CDR3 spans 16 residues. In germline, CDR1 is LNHNV, CDR2 YYDKDF (reference sequence). In nucleotides, the CDR3 is TGTGCCACCAGCAGTTTGGGCAGGGGCAGCAATCAGCCCCAGCATTTT. Translation gives CATSSLGRGSNQPQHF. Looking up the rest from reference TRBV15 and TRBJ1-5 gives the full variable domain: DAMVIQNPRYQVTQFGKPVTLSCSQTLNHNVMYWYQQKSSQAPKLLFHYYDKDFNNEADTPDNFQSRRPNTSFCFLDIRSPGLGDTAMYLCATSSLGRGSNQPQHFGDGTRLSIL.

This clonotype was counted between two and nine times. The V gene is TRBV28, the J gene TRBJ2-1; D is possibly TRBD1 or TRBD2 (5 bases each). The CDR3 extends over 19 amino acids. Germline CDR1 reads MDHEN; CDR2 reads SYDVKM. V dropped 2 bases and J dropped 8 bases, with 28 bases sitting between them. The CDR3 here is CASSLGVRGRRPLKDEQFF. Here the CDR3 DNA reads TGTGCCAGCAGTTTAGGGGTTCGGGGCAGGCGGCCCCTAAAGGATGAGCAGTTCTTC.

This clonotype was picked up many times. This chain links TRBV4-3 with TRBJ1-3; D gene unclear. Germline V gives CDR1 LGHNA, CDR2 YSLEER. This CDR3 has 16 residues. Trimming stripped 1 base from V and 4 bases from J, with 14 bases between. CDR3 DNA sequence: TGCGCCAGCAGCCAAGCGGTTCAGCGCCCGGGAAACACCATATATTTT. Translating it yields CASSQAVQRPGNTIYF.

This clonotype appeared a few times. The V gene is TRBV5-1, the J gene TRBJ2-5, with unresolved D. The CDR3 extends over 14 amino acids. CDR1 SGHRS and CDR2 YFSETQ come from the germline V gene. V was cut by 4 bases and J by 1 base, with 11 bases left in between. CDR3 sequence (DNA): TGCGCCAGCAGCCAGACTCCAGGCCAAGAGACCCAGTACTTC. It yields the protein CASSQTPGQETQYF. The full variable domain, its missing parts supplied by reference TRBV5-1 and TRBJ2-5, is KAGVTQTPRYLIKTRGQQVTLSCSPISGHRSVSWYQQTPGQGLQFLFEYFSETQRNKGNFPGRFSGRQFSNSRSEMNVSTLELGDSALYLCASSQTPGQETQYFGPGTRLLVL.

This clonotype was counted between two and nine times. The chain links TRBV21-1 to TRBJ2-1; the table's D call TRBD2 went unverified against the DNA. TRBV21-1 corresponds to a pseudogene. The CDR3 is made up of 17 amino acids. Written as DNA, the CDR3 is TGTGCCAGCAGCCTGCAACTAGCGGGTTTTACCTACAATGAGCAGTTCTTC. The encoded protein is CASSLQLAGFTYNEQFF.

V gene TRBV20-1 combines with J gene TRBJ1-2; TRBD1 agrees at 7 bases. V shed 7 bases and J 3 bases; nucleotides not matched to a gene: 2. The CDR3 runs 11 residues. Germline V gene sequence: CDR1 DFQATT, CDR2 SNEGSKA (reference sequence). The CDR3 DNA sequence: TGCAGTGTCAGGGGGTACTATGGCTACACCTTC. Amino acids: CSVRGYYGYTF.